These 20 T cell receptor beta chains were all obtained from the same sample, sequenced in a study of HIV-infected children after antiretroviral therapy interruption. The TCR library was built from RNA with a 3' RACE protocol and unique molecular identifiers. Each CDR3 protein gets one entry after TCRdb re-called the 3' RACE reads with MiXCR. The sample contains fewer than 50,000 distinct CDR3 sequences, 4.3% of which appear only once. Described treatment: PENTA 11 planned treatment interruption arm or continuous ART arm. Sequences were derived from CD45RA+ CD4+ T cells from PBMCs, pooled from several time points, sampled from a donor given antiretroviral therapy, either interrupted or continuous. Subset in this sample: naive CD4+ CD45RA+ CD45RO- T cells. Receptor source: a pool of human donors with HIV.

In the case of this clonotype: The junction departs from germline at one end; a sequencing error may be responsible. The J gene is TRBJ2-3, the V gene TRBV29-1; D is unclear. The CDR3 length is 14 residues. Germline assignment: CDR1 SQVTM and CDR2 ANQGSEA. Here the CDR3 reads CSLGGLFFTDTQYF. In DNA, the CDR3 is TGTAGTTTAGGTGGTCTTTTCTTCACAGATACGCAGTATTTT.

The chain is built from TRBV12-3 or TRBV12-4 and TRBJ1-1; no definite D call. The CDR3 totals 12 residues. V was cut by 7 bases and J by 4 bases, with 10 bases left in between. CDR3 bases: TGTGCCAGCATGCGCCACGGCACTGAAGCTTTCTTT. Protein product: CASMRHGTEAFF.

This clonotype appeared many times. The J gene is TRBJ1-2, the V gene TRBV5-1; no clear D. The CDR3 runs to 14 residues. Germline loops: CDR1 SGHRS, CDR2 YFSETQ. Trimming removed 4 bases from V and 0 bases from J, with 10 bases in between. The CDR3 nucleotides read TGCGCCAGCAGCGGAAATCCAACTAACTATGGCTACACCTTC. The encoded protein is CASSGNPTNYGYTF.

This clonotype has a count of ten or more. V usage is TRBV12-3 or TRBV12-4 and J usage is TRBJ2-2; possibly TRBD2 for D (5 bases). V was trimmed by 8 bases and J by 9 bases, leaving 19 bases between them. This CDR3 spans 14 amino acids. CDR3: CASQGGSPRRELFF. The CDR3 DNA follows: TGTGCCAGCCAAGGCGGGTCCCCAAGACGGGAGCTGTTTTTT.

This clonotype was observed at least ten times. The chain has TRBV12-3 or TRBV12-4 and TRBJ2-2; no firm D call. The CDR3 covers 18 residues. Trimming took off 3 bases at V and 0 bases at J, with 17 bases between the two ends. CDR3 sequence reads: CASSFEPWRSANTGELFF. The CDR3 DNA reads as TGTGCCAGCAGTTTCGAACCGTGGAGATCCGCGAACACCGGGGAGCTGTTTTTT.

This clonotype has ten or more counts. Written as DNA, the CDR3 is TGCGCCAGCAGCTTGCTGGCGACTACCTTGAACACTGAAGCTTTCTTT. Amino acid sequence: CASSLLATTLNTEAFF. The chain combines TRBV5-1 with TRBJ1-1; D gene unclear. The CDR3 has 16 amino acids. CDR1 and CDR2 (germline): SGHRS, YFSETQ. The ends were cut back, 1 base at V and 0 bases at J, with 13 bases in the middle. Supplemented by reference TRBV5-1 and TRBJ1-1, the full variable domain reads KAGVTQTPRYLIKTRGQQVTLSCSPISGHRSVSWYQQTPGQGLQFLFEYFSETQRNKGNFPGRFSGRQFSNSRSEMNVSTLELGDSALYLCASSLLATTLNTEAFFGQGTRLTVV.

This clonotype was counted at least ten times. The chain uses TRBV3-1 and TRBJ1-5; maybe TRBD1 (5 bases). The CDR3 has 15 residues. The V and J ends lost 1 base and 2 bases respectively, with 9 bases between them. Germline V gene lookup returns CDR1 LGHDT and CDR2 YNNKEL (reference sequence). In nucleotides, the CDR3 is TGTGCCAGCAGCCAAGGGGTGGGGGGCAATCAGCCCCAGCATTTT. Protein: CASSQGVGGNQPQHF.

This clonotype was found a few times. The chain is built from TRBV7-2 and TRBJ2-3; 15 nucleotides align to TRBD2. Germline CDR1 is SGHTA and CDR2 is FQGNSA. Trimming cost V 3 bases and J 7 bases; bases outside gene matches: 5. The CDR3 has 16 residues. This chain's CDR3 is CASSLAGTSGGHTQYF. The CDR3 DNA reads TGTGCCAGCAGCTTGGCCGGGACTAGCGGGGGGCATACGCAGTATTTT.

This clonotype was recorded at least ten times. The CDR3: CSARDSRVEEQYF. In DNA, the CDR3 is TGCAGTGCTAGAGATTCCAGGGTGGAAGAGCAGTACTTC. The chain uses TRBV20-1 and TRBJ2-7; tentatively, D is TRBD1 (5 bases). CDR1 and CDR2 (germline): DFQATT, SNEGSKA (reference sequence). The ends were cut back, 0 bases at V and 7 bases at J, with 13 bases in the middle. CDR3 length: 13 amino acids.

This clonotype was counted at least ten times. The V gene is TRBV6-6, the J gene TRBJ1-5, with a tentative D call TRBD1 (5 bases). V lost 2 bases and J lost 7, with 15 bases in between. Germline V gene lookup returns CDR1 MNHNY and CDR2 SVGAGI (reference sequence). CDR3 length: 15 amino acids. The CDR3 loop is CASSYEDSSYQPQHF. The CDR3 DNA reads TGTGCCAGCAGTTACGAAGACAGTTCTTACCAGCCCCAGCATTTT.

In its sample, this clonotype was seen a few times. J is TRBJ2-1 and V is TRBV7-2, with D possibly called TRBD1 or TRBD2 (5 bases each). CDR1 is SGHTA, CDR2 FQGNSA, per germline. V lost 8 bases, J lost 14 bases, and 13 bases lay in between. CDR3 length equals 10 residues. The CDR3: CASGTGLEFF. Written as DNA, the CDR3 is TGTGCCAGCGGGACCGGGTTGGAGTTCTTC.

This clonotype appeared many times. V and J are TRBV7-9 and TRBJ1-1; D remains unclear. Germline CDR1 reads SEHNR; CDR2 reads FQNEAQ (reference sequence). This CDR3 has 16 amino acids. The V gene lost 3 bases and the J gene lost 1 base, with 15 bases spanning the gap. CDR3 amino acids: CASSFLSGVGNTEAFF. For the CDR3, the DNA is TGTGCCAGCAGCTTTTTGTCTGGAGTAGGGAACACTGAAGCTTTCTTT.

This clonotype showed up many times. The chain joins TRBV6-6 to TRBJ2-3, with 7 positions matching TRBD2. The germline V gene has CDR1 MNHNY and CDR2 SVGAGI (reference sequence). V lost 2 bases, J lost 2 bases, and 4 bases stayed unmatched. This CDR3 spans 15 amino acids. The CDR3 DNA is TGTGCCAGCAGTTACGACCGGGGGGTCACAGATACGCAGTATTTT. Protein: CASSYDRGVTDTQYF.

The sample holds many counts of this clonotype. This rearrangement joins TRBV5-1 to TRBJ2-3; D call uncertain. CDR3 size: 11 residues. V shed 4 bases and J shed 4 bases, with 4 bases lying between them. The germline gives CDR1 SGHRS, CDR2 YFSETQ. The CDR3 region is CASSGSDTQYF. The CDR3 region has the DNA TGCGCCAGCAGCGGGTCAGATACGCAGTATTTT.

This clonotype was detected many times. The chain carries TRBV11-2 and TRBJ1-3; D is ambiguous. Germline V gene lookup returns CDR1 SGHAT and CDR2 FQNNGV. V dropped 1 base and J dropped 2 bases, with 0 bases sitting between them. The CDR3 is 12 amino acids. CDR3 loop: CASSLAGNTIYF. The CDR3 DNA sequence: TGTGCCAGCAGCTTAGCTGGAAACACCATATATTTT.

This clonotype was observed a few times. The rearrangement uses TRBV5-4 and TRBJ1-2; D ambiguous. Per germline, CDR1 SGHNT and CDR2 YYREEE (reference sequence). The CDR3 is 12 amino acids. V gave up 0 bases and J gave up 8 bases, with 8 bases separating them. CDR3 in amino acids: CASSLERIGYTF. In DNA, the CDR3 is TGTGCCAGCAGCTTGGAAAGGATCGGCTACACCTTC.

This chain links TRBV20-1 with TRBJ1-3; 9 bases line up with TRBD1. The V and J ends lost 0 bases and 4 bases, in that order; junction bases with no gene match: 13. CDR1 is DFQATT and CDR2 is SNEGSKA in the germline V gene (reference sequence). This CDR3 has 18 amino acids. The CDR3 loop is CSARDLKNTGGAGNTIYF. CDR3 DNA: TGCAGTGCTAGAGACCTAAAAAACACAGGGGGCGCGGGAAACACCATATATTTT.

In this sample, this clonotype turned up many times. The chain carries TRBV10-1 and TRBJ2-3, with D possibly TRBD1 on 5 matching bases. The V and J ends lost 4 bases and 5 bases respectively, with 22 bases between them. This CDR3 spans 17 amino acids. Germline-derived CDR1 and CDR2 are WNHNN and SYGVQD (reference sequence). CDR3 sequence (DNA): TGCGCCAGCAGTGGGGCCCGAGGACACTCAAACCGAGATACGCAGTATTTT. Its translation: CASSGARGHSNRDTQYF.

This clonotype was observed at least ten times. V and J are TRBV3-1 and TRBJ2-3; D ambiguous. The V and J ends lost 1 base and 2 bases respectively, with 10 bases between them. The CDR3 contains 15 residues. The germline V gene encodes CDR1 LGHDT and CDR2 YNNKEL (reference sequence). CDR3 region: CASSQGPQVTDTQYF. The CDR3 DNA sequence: TGTGCCAGCAGCCAAGGACCGCAGGTCACAGATACGCAGTATTTT.

CDR3 sequence: CASSQSAKRGSNTEAFF. In DNA form, the CDR3 reads TGTGCCAGCAGCCAGTCGGCGAAACGGGGTTCGAACACTGAAGCTTTCTTT. The V call is TRBV4-2, the J call TRBJ1-1; D remains ambiguous. V was clipped by 3 bases and J by 1 base, with 18 bases between them. Germline V gene lookup returns CDR1 LGHNA and CDR2 YNFKEQ. The length of the CDR3 is 17 residues.